This record concerns one TCR beta chain sequence. The CDR3 length is 17 residues. Germline values: CDR1 MGHRA, CDR2 YSYEKL. V lost 4 bases, J lost 0 bases, and 11 bases stayed unmatched. This sample was taken from a study of OX40 agonist ivuxolimab in advanced cancers. Produced via immunoSEQ multiplex PCR; TCRdb's table is partial and in-frame only. This sample has about 62,000 clones, with approximately 80% found just once. The TCR comes from an adult with an advanced solid tumor such as melanoma, head and neck, liver or kidney cancer. This chain links TRBV4-1 with TRBJ1-1; 7 positions agree with TRBD1. The sample consisted of CD4+ or CD8+ T cells sorted from blood, taken in a trial of the OX40 agonist ivuxolimab. CDR3 nucleotide sequence: TGCGCCAGCAGCCGACTTACAGGGGCCGGACTGAACACTGAAGCTTTCTTT. This translates into CASSRLTGAGLNTEAFF.